Listed here are 15 T cell receptor beta chains from one sample, sequenced in a study of blood T cell repertoires in COVID-19. TCRdb keeps only in-frame clones here, not all; method: immunoSEQ multiplex PCR. The repertoire holds around 100,000 clones, with around 85% as singletons. Sample: peripheral blood. Receptors were obtained from a human donor in a cohort sampled during active COVID-19.

The CDR3: CASGRQTGELFF. CDR3 nucleotide sequence: TGTGCCAGCGGAAGACAGACCGGGGAGCTGTTTTTT. This rearrangement joins TRBV12-3 or TRBV12-4 to TRBJ2-2, with D possibly being TRBD1 (5 bases). V lost 8 bases and J 5 bases, leaving 9 bases between the germline ends. This CDR3 has 12 amino acids.

The chain has TRBV6-1 and TRBJ2-5; 9 nucleotides match TRBD2. Germline lookup yields CDR1 MNHNS and CDR2 SASEGT. Trimming cost V 2 bases and J 2 bases; bases outside gene matches: 3. This CDR3 has 15 residues. The CDR3 protein is CASSELAGPQETQYF. The CDR3 DNA reads TGTGCCAGCAGTGAACTAGCGGGGCCACAAGAGACCCAGTACTTC.

This clone was counted between two and nine times. The J gene is TRBJ2-5, the V gene TRBV6-2 or TRBV6-3; D might be TRBD2 (6 bases). The CDR3 spans 12 residues. The ends were cut back, 5 bases at V and 9 bases at J, with 13 bases in the middle. The V gene's germline CDR1 is MNHEY and CDR2 SVGEGT. CDR3 in DNA: TGTGCCAGCAGTCCCACTAGCCCAGCCCAGTACTTC. It translates to CASSPTSPAQYF.

This chain uses TRBV7-6 with TRBJ2-7; 9 bases map to TRBD1. Unmatched junction bases numbered 11, after V lost 5 bases and J lost 6 bases. The CDR3 length is 15 residues. Germline V gene lookup returns CDR1 SGHVS and CDR2 FNYEAQ. The CDR3 DNA follows: TGTGCCAGCAGCGTAACGGACAGGGGAACGGTCGAGCAGTACTTC. Translating gives CASSVTDRGTVEQYF.

J is TRBJ2-3 and V is TRBV20-1; D not certain. This CDR3 is built from 13 residues. Germline V lookup: CDR1 DFQATT, CDR2 SNEGSKA (reference sequence). Trimming stripped 3 bases from V and 2 bases from J, with 9 bases between. The CDR3 DNA sequence: TGCAGTGCTAGTGAACTTTCCACAGATACGCAGTATTTT. Its translation is CSASELSTDTQYF.

This chain links TRBV19 with TRBJ1-2, with TRBD1 matching over 7 bases. The CDR3 runs 16 residues. Trimming at V came to 4 bases and at J to 4 bases, leaving 12 bases not matched to a gene. Germline V gene sequence: CDR1 LNHDA, CDR2 SQIVND (reference sequence). The CDR3 sequence: CASSTEEGATRYGYTF. CDR3 coding DNA: TGTGCCAGTAGTACCGAAGAGGGGGCGACGCGCTATGGCTACACCTTC.

This clone turned up a few times. This chain links TRBV6-5 with TRBJ1-6; TRBD1 matches at 7 bases. The V and J ends lost 8 bases and 4 bases, in that order; junction bases with no gene match: 2. Looked up from germline, CDR1 is MNHEY and CDR2 is SVGAGI. The CDR3 totals 13 residues. Here the CDR3 DNA reads TGTGCCAGCGCACAGGGGTATAATTCACCCCTCCACTTT. It translates to CASAQGYNSPLHF.

J is TRBJ1-4 and V is TRBV7-2; 10 nucleotides match TRBD1. J gave up 8 bases and V 5 bases, and 2 bases lay outside the gene matches. Germline V gene data show CDR1 as SGHTA and CDR2 as FQGNSA. The CDR3 sequence is 13 residues long. Here the CDR3 DNA reads TGTGCCAGCAGCCCGGACAGGGGGGAAAAACTGTTTTTT. Its translation: CASSPDRGEKLFF.

This chain uses TRBV11-2 with TRBJ2-4, with 8 bases lining up with TRBD1. V dropped 4 bases and J dropped 0; count of bases not matched to a gene: 14. Germline values: CDR1 SGHAT, CDR2 FQNNGV. This CDR3 region has 19 residues. CDR3 protein: CASSSHEYRGKLAKNIQYF. The DNA of the CDR3 is TGTGCCAGCAGCTCCCACGAGTACAGGGGGAAGTTAGCCAAAAACATTCAGTACTTC.

The J gene is TRBJ2-1, the V gene TRBV27; TRBD2 matches 15 bases. Trimming cost V 5 bases and J 0 bases; bases outside gene matches: 17. The CDR3 has 22 amino acids. Germline V lookup: CDR1 MNHEY, CDR2 SMNVEV (reference sequence). This CDR3 reads CASSLKVTGGTSGRTSYNEQFF. DNA of the CDR3: TGTGCCAGCAGTCTAAAAGTTACCGGTGGGACTAGCGGGAGGACCTCCTACAATGAGCAGTTCTTC.

The chain carries TRBV18 and TRBJ1-5; tentatively, D is TRBD1 (6 bases). V was shortened by 3 bases and J by 5 bases, with 14 bases between the two germline ends. The CDR3 is 15 residues long. Germline assignment: CDR1 KGHSH and CDR2 LQKENI. The CDR3 DNA reads as TGTGCCAGCTCACCGAGACAGGATAGGGATCAGCCCCAGCATTTT. It encodes CASSPRQDRDQPQHF.

The V gene is TRBV30, the J gene TRBJ1-1, with 7 bases aligning to TRBD1. Germline CDR1 GTSNPN, CDR2 SVGIG (reference sequence). The CDR3 length is 13 residues. V lost 1 base, J lost 6 bases, and 5 bases stayed unmatched. This CDR3 reads CAWSGQGVSEAFF. CDR3 sequence (DNA): TGTGCCTGGAGTGGACAGGGTGTTTCTGAAGCTTTCTTT.

This rearrangement joins TRBV10-3 to TRBJ2-5; D might be TRBD2 (6 bases). CDR1 and CDR2 from the germline V gene are ENHRY and SYGVKD. The CDR3 consists of 13 residues. Between the trimmed V and J ends, which lost 8 bases and 4 bases, there was a span of 14 bases. The CDR3 region has the DNA TGTGCCATCGGGGCTAGCGTTAGAGAGACCCAGTACTTC. Translating gives CAIGASVRETQYF.

V is TRBV29-1 and J is TRBJ1-1, with 9 nucleotides matching TRBD1. The CDR3 sequence is 14 residues long. Germline V gene sequence: CDR1 SQVTM, CDR2 ANQGSEA. The V gene end was trimmed by 4 bases and the J gene end by 5 bases; junction bases not matched to a gene: 8. The CDR3 DNA is TGCAGCGTTGCCAGACAGGGGGGTATAACTGAAGCTTTCTTT. This translates into CSVARQGGITEAFF.

J is TRBJ2-6 and V is TRBV5-6, with 7 bases matching TRBD1. The germline V gene has CDR1 SGHDT and CDR2 YYEEEE. CDR3 length equals 15 residues. V lost 1 base, J lost 4 bases, and 2 bases stayed unmatched. CDR3 in amino acids: CASSLTGVGANVLTF. As DNA, the CDR3 is TGTGCCAGCAGCTTGACAGGGGTCGGGGCCAACGTCCTGACTTTC.